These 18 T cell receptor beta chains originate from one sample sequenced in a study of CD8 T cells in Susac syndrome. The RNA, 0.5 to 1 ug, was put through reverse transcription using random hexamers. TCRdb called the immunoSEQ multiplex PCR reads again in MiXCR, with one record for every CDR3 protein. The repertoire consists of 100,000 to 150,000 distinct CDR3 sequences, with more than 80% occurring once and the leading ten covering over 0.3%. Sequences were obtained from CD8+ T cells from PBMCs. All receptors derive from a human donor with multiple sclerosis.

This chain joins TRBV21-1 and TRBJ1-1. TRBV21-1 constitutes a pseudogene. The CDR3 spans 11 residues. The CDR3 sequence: CAGGGNTEAFF. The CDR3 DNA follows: TGTGCCGGCGGTGGGAACACTGAAGCTTTCTTT.

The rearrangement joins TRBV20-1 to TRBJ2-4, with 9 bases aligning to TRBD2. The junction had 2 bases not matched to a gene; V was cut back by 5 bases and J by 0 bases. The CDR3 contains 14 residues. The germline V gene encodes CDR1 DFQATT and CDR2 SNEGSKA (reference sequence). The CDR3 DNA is TGCAGTGCTTTAGCGGGGGTAGCCAAAAACATTCAGTACTTC. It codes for CSALAGVAKNIQYF.

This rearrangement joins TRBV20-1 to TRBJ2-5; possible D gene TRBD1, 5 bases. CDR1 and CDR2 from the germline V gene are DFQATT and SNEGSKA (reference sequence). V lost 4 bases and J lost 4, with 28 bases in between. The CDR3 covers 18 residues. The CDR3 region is CSATAPPQGPLDRETQYF. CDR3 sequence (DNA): TGCAGTGCTACCGCACCCCCGCAGGGTCCCCTCGATAGAGAGACCCAGTACTTC.

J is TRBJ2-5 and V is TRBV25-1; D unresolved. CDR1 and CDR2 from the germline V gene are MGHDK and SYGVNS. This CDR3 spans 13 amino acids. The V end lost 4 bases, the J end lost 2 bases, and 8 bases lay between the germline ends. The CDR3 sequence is CASSVNQQETQYF. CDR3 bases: TGTGCCAGCAGTGTAAACCAACAAGAGACCCAGTACTTC. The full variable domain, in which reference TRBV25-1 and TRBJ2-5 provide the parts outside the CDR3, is EADIYQTPRYLVIGTGKKITLECSQTMGHDKMYWYQQDPGMELHLIHYSYGVNSTEKGDLSSESTVSRIRTEHFPLTLESARPSHTSQYLCASSVNQQETQYFGPGTRLLVL.

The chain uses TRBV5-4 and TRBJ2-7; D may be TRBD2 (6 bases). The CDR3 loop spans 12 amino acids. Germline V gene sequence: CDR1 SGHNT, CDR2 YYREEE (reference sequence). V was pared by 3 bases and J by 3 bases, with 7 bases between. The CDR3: CASSSGSYEQYV. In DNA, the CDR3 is TGTGCCAGCAGCTCCGGGAGCTACGAGCAGTACGTC.

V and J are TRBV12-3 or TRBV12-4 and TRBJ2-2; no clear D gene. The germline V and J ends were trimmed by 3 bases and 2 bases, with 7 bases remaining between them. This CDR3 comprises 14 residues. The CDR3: CASSFPSNTGELFF. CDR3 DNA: TGTGCCAGCAGTTTCCCCTCCAACACCGGGGAGCTGTTTTTT.

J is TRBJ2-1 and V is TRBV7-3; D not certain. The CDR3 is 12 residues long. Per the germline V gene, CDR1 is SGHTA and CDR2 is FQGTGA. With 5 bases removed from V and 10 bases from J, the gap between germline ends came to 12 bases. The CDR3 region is CASSRPLGEQFF. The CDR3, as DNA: TGTGCCAGCAGCCGCCCCCTCGGGGAGCAGTTCTTC. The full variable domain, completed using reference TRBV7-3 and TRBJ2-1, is GAGVSQTPSNKVTEKGKYVELRCDPISGHTALYWYRQSLGQGPEFLIYFQGTGAADDSGLPNDRFFAVRPEGSVSTLKIQRTERGDSAVYLCASSRPLGEQFFGPGTRLTVL.

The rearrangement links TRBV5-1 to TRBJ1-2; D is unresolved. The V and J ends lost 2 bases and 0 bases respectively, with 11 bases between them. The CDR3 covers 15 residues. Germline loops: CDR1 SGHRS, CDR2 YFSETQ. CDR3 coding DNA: TGCGCCAGCAGCTTTCGGACCAGAGCTAACTATGGCTACACCTTC. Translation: CASSFRTRANYGYTF.

CDR3 sequence (DNA): TGTGCCAGCTCACCATCGATGAGCTTGGACGAGCAGTACTTC. Protein sequence: CASSPSMSLDEQYF. The chain combines TRBV18 with TRBJ2-7; D not certain. Germline V lookup: CDR1 KGHSH, CDR2 LQKENI. V lost 2 bases, J lost 5 bases, and 13 bases lay in between. The CDR3 consists of 14 residues. The full variable domain, rest sourced from reference TRBV18 and TRBJ2-7, is NAGVMQNPRHLVRRRGQEARLRCSPMKGHSHVYWYRQLPEEGLKFMVYLQKENIIDESGMPKERFSAEFPKEGPSILRIQQVVRGDSAAYFCASSPSMSLDEQYFGPGTRLTVT.

The CDR3 DNA sequence: TGTGCCAGCAGGAGGAATGAGCAGTTCTTC. Protein product: CASRRNEQFF. V and J are TRBV12-3 or TRBV12-4 and TRBJ2-1; D unresolved. The CDR3 totals 10 residues. V was trimmed by 6 bases and J by 7 bases, leaving 4 bases between them.

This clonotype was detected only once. CDR3 sequence: CASSLGRDGAFF. Written as DNA, the CDR3 is TGTGCCAGCAGCTTAGGCCGGGATGGGGCTTTCTTT. J is TRBJ1-1 and V is TRBV7-9; D unresolved. The CDR3 spans 12 residues. Germline CDR1 SEHNR, CDR2 FQNEAQ (reference sequence). The V and J ends lost 1 base and 11 bases respectively, with 11 bases between them.

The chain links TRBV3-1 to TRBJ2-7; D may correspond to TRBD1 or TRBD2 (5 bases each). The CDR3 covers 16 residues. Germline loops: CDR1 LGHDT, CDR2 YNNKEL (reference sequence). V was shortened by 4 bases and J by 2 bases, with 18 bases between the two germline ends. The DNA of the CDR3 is TGTGCCAGCAGCCCGGACATACGGGAAGGCCCCTACGAGCAGTACTTC. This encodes CASSPDIREGPYEQYF.

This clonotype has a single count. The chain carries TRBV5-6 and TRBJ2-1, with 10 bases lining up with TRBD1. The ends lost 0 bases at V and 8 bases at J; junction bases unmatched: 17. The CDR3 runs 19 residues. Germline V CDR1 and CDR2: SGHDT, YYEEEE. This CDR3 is CASSLAPSRGTGAGDEQFF. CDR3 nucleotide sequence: TGTGCCAGCAGCTTGGCCCCATCACGAGGGACAGGGGCCGGAGATGAGCAGTTCTTC. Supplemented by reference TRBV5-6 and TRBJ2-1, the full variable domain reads DAGVTQSPTHLIKTRGQQVTLRCSPKSGHDTVSWYQQALGQGPQFIFQYYEEEERQRGNFPDRFSGHQFPNYSSELNVNALLLGDSALYLCASSLAPSRGTGAGDEQFFGPGTRLTVL.

The CDR3 nucleotides are TGCGCCAGCAGAGGGGTTGTGAAAAACATTCAGTACTTC. Encoded protein: CASRGVVKNIQYF. This chain joins TRBV5-1 and TRBJ2-4; D may be TRBD1 (5 bases). This CDR3 spans 13 amino acids. Trimming left V 5 bases short and J 4 bases short, with 10 bases between. The germline CDR1 and CDR2 sequences are SGHRS and YFSETQ.

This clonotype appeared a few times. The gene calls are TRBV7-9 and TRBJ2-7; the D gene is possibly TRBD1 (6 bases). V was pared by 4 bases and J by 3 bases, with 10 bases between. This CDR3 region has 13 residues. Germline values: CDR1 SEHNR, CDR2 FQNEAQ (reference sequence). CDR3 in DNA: TGTGCCAGCAGCTCCGGGGACAACTACGAGCAGTACGTC. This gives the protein CASSSGDNYEQYV.

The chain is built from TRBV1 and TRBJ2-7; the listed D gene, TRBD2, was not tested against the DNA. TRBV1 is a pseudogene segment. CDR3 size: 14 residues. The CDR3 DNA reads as TGCACCAGCAATCTAGCGGGGGAAAACTACGAGCAGTACTTC. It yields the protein CTSNLAGENYEQYF.

The CDR3 protein is CASPPGGTGSSGYTF. The CDR3 nucleotides read TGTGCCAGCCCCCCTGGTGGGACAGGGTCCAGTGGCTACACCTTC. The chain links TRBV5-6 to TRBJ1-2, with 9 bases that match TRBD1. V gave up 7 bases and J gave up 7 bases; unmatched junction bases: 14. This CDR3 is 15 amino acids long. Germline CDR1 and CDR2: SGHDT and YYEEEE.

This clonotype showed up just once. CDR3: CASSPSGGIGEQYF. For the CDR3, the DNA is TGTGCCAGCAGCCCTAGCGGGGGGATTGGTGAGCAGTACTTC. The genes are TRBV12-3 or TRBV12-4 and TRBJ2-7, with TRBD2 matching over 11 bases. The CDR3 runs 14 residues. V gave up 6 bases and J gave up 7 bases; unmatched junction bases: 8.